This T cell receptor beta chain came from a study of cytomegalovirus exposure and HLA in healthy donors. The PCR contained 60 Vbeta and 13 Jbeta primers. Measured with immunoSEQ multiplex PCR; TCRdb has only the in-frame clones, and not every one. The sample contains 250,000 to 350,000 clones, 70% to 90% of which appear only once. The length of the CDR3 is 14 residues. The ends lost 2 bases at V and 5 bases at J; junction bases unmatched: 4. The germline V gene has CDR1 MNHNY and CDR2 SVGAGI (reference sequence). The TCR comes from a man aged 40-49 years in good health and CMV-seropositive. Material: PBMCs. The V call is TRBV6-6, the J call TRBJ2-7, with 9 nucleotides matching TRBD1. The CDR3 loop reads CASSYRDRVNEQYF. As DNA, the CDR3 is TGTGCCAGCAGTTACAGGGACAGGGTTAACGAGCAGTACTTC.